The rows below give T cell receptor beta chains drawn from one sample of a study of shared clonotypes between healthy human individuals. Produced via immunoSEQ multiplex PCR; TCRdb's table is partial and in-frame only. This sample has a few million clones, with over 90% found just once. Material: naive CD4+ T cells from PBMCs. These receptors originate from a man aged 18 to 29 in good health. Some clones in this sample may be carry-over from other donors' samples. Each CDR3 is given with its conserved first and last residue. A D gene is named only where the DNA matches it firmly. Size is omitted from some rows. Given values are once, few, many or a class for expanded clones.

abundance: once
v_gene: TRBV27
d_gene: NA
j_gene: TRBJ2-7
CDR3aa: CASSLLGRVDVGEQYF
CDR3nt: TGTGCCAGCAGTTTATTGGGCAGGGTTGACGTTGGGGAGCAGTACTTC

abundance: NA
v_gene: TRBV5-4
d_gene: TRBD1
j_gene: TRBJ1-5
CDR3aa: CASSLDRGVGQPQHF
CDR3nt: TGTGCCAGCAGCTTGGACAGGGGAGTAGGTCAGCCCCAGCATTTT

abundance: once
v_gene: TRBV6-6
d_gene: NA
j_gene: TRBJ2-7
CDR3aa: CASTPSGALGQYF
CDR3nt: TGTGCCAGCACCCCCTCCGGGGCTCTGGGGCAGTACTTC

abundance: NA
v_gene: TRBV5-1
d_gene: NA
j_gene: TRBJ1-5
CDR3aa: CASSPGQPAEPQHF
CDR3nt: TGCGCCAGCAGCCCCGGACAGCCCGCTGAGCCCCAGCATTTT

abundance: NA
v_gene: TRBV10-1
d_gene: NA
j_gene: TRBJ2-3
CDR3aa: CASSESGDTQYF
CDR3nt: TGCGCCAGCAGTGAATCAGGAGATACGCAGTATTTT

abundance: NA
v_gene: TRBV29-1
d_gene: NA
j_gene: TRBJ2-3
CDR3aa: CSVGGGLTDTQYF
CDR3nt: TGCAGCGTTGGAGGGGGGCTGACGGATACGCAGTATTTT

abundance: NA
v_gene: TRBV4-2
d_gene: NA
j_gene: TRBJ2-3
CDR3aa: CASSQEGVADTQYF
CDR3nt: TGTGCCAGCAGCCAAGAAGGGGTGGCAGATACGCAGTATTTT

abundance: NA
v_gene: TRBV28
d_gene: NA
j_gene: TRBJ1-2
CDR3aa: CASSLALGGVGYTF
CDR3nt: TGTGCCAGCAGTTTAGCGCTAGGGGGAGTAGGCTACACCTTC

abundance: NA
v_gene: TRBV5-1
d_gene: NA
j_gene: TRBJ1-1
CDR3aa: CASSLTAGNTEAFF
CDR3nt: TGCGCCAGCAGCTTGACGGCTGGGAACACTGAAGCTTTCTTT

abundance: NA
v_gene: TRBV6-1
d_gene: NA
j_gene: TRBJ1-2
CDR3aa: CASSARSGVGPYGYTF
CDR3nt: TGTGCCAGCAGTGCCCGCAGCGGGGTAGGACCGTATGGCTACACCTTC

abundance: NA
v_gene: TRBV30
d_gene: NA
j_gene: TRBJ2-3
CDR3aa: CAWSALGGTDTQYF
CDR3nt: TGTGCCTGGAGTGCACTCGGTGGCACAGATACGCAGTATTTT

abundance: NA
v_gene: TRBV7-9
d_gene: NA
j_gene: TRBJ1-1
CDR3aa: CASSFSPVNTEAFF
CDR3nt: TGTGCCAGCAGCTTCAGTCCAGTGAACACTGAAGCTTTCTTT

abundance: NA
v_gene: TRBV28
d_gene: NA
j_gene: TRBJ1-5
CDR3aa: CASSPMGGAVNQPQHF
CDR3nt: TGTGCCAGCTCACCCATGGGGGGGGCGGTCAATCAGCCCCAGCATTTT

abundance: NA
v_gene: TRBV18
d_gene: TRBD1
j_gene: TRBJ2-7
CDR3aa: CASSLLDRGVSYEQYF
CDR3nt: TGTGCCAGCTCACTCCTAGACAGGGGAGTCTCCTACGAGCAGTACTTC

abundance: NA
v_gene: TRBV10-3
d_gene: NA
j_gene: TRBJ2-3
CDR3aa: CAISGGITDTQYF
CDR3nt: TGTGCCATCAGTGGGGGGATCACAGATACGCAGTATTTT

abundance: NA
v_gene: TRBV28
d_gene: TRBD1
j_gene: TRBJ2-5
CDR3aa: CASTETGEETQYF
CDR3nt: TGTGCCAGCACCGAAACAGGGGAAGAGACCCAGTACTTC

abundance: NA
v_gene: TRBV6-5
d_gene: NA
j_gene: TRBJ1-2
CDR3aa: CASSFFGTTNYGYTF
CDR3nt: TGTGCCAGCAGTTTCTTTGGGACAACTAACTATGGCTACACCTTC

abundance: NA
v_gene: TRBV7-9
d_gene: TRBD1
j_gene: TRBJ2-5
CDR3aa: CASSTGQGALETQYF
CDR3nt: TGTGCCAGCAGCACCGGACAGGGGGCTTTAGAGACCCAGTACTTC

abundance: NA
v_gene: TRBV5-1
d_gene: NA
j_gene: TRBJ1-1
CDR3aa: CASSLDGRTRNTEAFF
CDR3nt: TGCGCCAGCAGCTTGGACGGCAGGACCAGGAACACTGAAGCTTTCTTT

abundance: once
v_gene: TRBV18
d_gene: NA
j_gene: TRBJ2-7
CDR3aa: CASSPDFYEQYF
CDR3nt: TGTGCCAGCTCACCAGACTTCTACGAGCAGTACTTC

abundance: NA
v_gene: TRBV5-1
d_gene: NA
j_gene: TRBJ2-5
CDR3aa: CASTLQGQETQYF
CDR3nt: TGCGCCAGCACCCTTCAGGGGCAAGAGACCCAGTACTTC

abundance: NA
v_gene: TRBV6-5
d_gene: NA
j_gene: TRBJ2-3
CDR3aa: CASSPFVSTDTQYF
CDR3nt: TGTGCCAGCAGCCCCTTCGTTAGCACAGATACGCAGTATTTT

abundance: NA
v_gene: TRBV6-4
d_gene: NA
j_gene: TRBJ1-1
CDR3aa: CASRSADEAFF
CDR3nt: TGTGCCAGCCGATCCGCCGATGAAGCTTTCTTT

abundance: NA
v_gene: TRBV27
d_gene: TRBD2
j_gene: TRBJ2-4
CDR3aa: CASRGLAGGHDKNIQYF
CDR3nt: TGTGCCAGCAGAGGACTAGCGGGAGGACATGACAAAAACATTCAGTACTTC

abundance: NA
v_gene: TRBV7-9
d_gene: NA
j_gene: TRBJ2-1
CDR3aa: CASSFMRVSSWLKDEQFF
CDR3nt: TGTGCCAGCAGCTTTATGAGGGTTTCTAGCTGGCTGAAGGATGAGCAGTTCTTC

abundance: NA
v_gene: TRBV5-4
d_gene: TRBD2
j_gene: TRBJ2-3
CDR3aa: CASSLWLAGADTQYF
CDR3nt: TGTGCCAGCAGCTTGTGGTTAGCGGGAGCAGATACGCAGTATTTT

abundance: NA
v_gene: TRBV29-1
d_gene: NA
j_gene: TRBJ2-7
CDR3aa: CSVVDRYLDEQYF
CDR3nt: TGCAGCGTTGTAGACAGGTACCTGGACGAGCAGTACTTC

abundance: few
v_gene: TRBV28
d_gene: NA
j_gene: TRBJ1-5
CDR3aa: CASTGAGQTSNQPQHF
CDR3nt: TGTGCCAGCACGGGGGCTGGGCAGACTAGCAATCAGCCCCAGCATTTT

abundance: NA
v_gene: TRBV28
d_gene: TRBD1
j_gene: TRBJ1-5
CDR3aa: CASHDRVGRQPQHF
CDR3nt: TGTGCCAGCCATGACAGGGTAGGACGTCAGCCCCAGCATTTT

abundance: once
v_gene: TRBV6-1
d_gene: NA
j_gene: TRBJ1-4
CDR3aa: CAGRTVPNEKLFF
CDR3nt: TGTGCCGGTCGGACAGTCCCTAATGAAAAACTGTTTTTT

abundance: NA
v_gene: TRBV30
d_gene: NA
j_gene: TRBJ2-1
CDR3aa: CAWSVPNLLGQFF
CDR3nt: TGTGCCTGGAGTGTACCTAATTTATTGGGGCAGTTCTTC

abundance: NA
v_gene: TRBV9
d_gene: NA
j_gene: TRBJ1-1
CDR3aa: CASSVASGVEAFF
CDR3nt: TGTGCCAGCAGCGTAGCTTCCGGGGTTGAAGCTTTCTTT

abundance: once
v_gene: TRBV19
d_gene: NA
j_gene: TRBJ1-4
CDR3aa: CASSRPRAPEKLFF
CDR3nt: TGTGCCAGTAGCCGCCCGAGGGCGCCTGAAAAACTGTTTTTT

abundance: NA
v_gene: TRBV28
d_gene: NA
j_gene: TRBJ2-7
CDR3aa: CASSFHLAPAYEQYF
CDR3nt: TGTGCCAGCAGTTTTCACTTGGCGCCAGCCTACGAGCAGTACTTC

abundance: once
v_gene: TRBV7-2
d_gene: TRBD2
j_gene: TRBJ2-3
CDR3aa: CASSLARGSGSTDTQYF
CDR3nt: TGTGCCAGCAGCTTAGCGAGGGGTAGCGGGAGCACAGATACGCAGTATTTT

abundance: NA
v_gene: TRBV7-3
d_gene: NA
j_gene: TRBJ2-1
CDR3aa: CASSPARGVHNEQFF
CDR3nt: TGTGCCAGCAGCCCAGCCCGGGGTGTCCACAATGAGCAGTTCTTC

abundance: once
v_gene: TRBV5-4
d_gene: TRBD1
j_gene: TRBJ2-7
CDR3aa: CASSIWTGRLGEQYF
CDR3nt: TGTGCCAGCAGCATTTGGACAGGGCGACTCGGAGAGCAGTACTTC

abundance: NA
v_gene: TRBV5-1
d_gene: TRBD2
j_gene: TRBJ2-1
CDR3aa: CASSFGTSGSSYNEQFF
CDR3nt: TGCGCCAGCAGCTTCGGGACTAGCGGGAGTTCCTACAATGAGCAGTTCTTC

abundance: NA
v_gene: TRBV5-1
d_gene: NA
j_gene: TRBJ2-7
CDR3aa: CASSQTEPSYEQYF
CDR3nt: TGCGCCAGCAGCCAGACGGAGCCTTCATACGAGCAGTACTTC

abundance: NA
v_gene: TRBV7-2
d_gene: NA
j_gene: TRBJ2-1
CDR3aa: CASSPEAWWVGSNEQFF
CDR3nt: TGTGCCAGCAGCCCCGAGGCGTGGTGGGTCGGGTCCAATGAGCAGTTCTTC

abundance: NA
v_gene: TRBV11-2
d_gene: NA
j_gene: TRBJ1-5
CDR3aa: CASSPDWSGQPQHF
CDR3nt: TGTGCCAGCAGCCCTGACTGGTCGGGTCAGCCCCAGCATTTT

abundance: NA
v_gene: TRBV7-3
d_gene: TRBD2
j_gene: TRBJ2-1
CDR3aa: CASQRAGGPGNEQFF
CDR3nt: TGTGCCAGCCAGAGGGCGGGAGGGCCTGGGAATGAGCAGTTCTTC

abundance: NA
v_gene: TRBV11-2
d_gene: NA
j_gene: TRBJ2-3
CDR3aa: CASSLWVAEGGTDTQYF
CDR3nt: TGTGCCAGCAGCTTGTGGGTAGCGGAGGGGGGCACAGATACGCAGTATTTT

abundance: NA
v_gene: TRBV2
d_gene: NA
j_gene: TRBJ2-5
CDR3aa: CASSGGGGETQYF
CDR3nt: TGTGCCAGCAGTGGAGGGGGTGGAGAGACCCAGTACTTC

abundance: once
v_gene: TRBV11-2
d_gene: NA
j_gene: TRBJ2-7
CDR3aa: CASAHGSARDEQYF
CDR3nt: TGTGCCAGCGCCCACGGGAGTGCTAGGGACGAGCAGTACTTC

abundance: NA
v_gene: TRBV6-1
d_gene: NA
j_gene: TRBJ1-5
CDR3aa: CASRGGADQPQHF
CDR3nt: TGTGCCAGCCGGGGGGGGGCCGATCAGCCCCAGCATTTT

abundance: NA
v_gene: TRBV28
d_gene: NA
j_gene: TRBJ1-2
CDR3aa: CASSDPGGGYTF
CDR3nt: TGTGCCAGCAGCGACCCGGGAGGTGGCTACACCTTC

abundance: NA
v_gene: TRBV11-2
d_gene: TRBD2
j_gene: TRBJ2-1
CDR3aa: CASSIRGLASRPSNEQFF
CDR3nt: TGTGCCAGCAGCATTAGGGGACTAGCGAGTCGTCCATCCAATGAGCAGTTCTTC

abundance: NA
v_gene: TRBV5-8
d_gene: NA
j_gene: TRBJ1-2
CDR3aa: CASSPRQGNYGYTF
CDR3nt: TGTGCCAGCAGCCCCCGGCAGGGGAACTATGGCTACACCTTC

abundance: NA
v_gene: TRBV6-1
d_gene: TRBD1
j_gene: TRBJ1-2
CDR3aa: CASGTGFGYTF
CDR3nt: TGTGCCAGCGGGACAGGGTTCGGCTACACCTTC

abundance: NA
v_gene: TRBV7-9
d_gene: NA
j_gene: TRBJ1-2
CDR3aa: CASSLGLNYGYTF
CDR3nt: TGTGCCAGCAGCTTAGGCCTTAACTATGGCTACACCTTC

abundance: NA
v_gene: TRBV2
d_gene: TRBD2
j_gene: TRBJ2-7
CDR3aa: CASSEVSGRAPEQYF
CDR3nt: TGTGCCAGCAGTGAAGTCAGCGGGAGGGCACCCGAGCAGTACTTC

abundance: NA
v_gene: TRBV28
d_gene: NA
j_gene: TRBJ1-1
CDR3aa: CASRLTRGEAFF
CDR3nt: TGTGCCAGCAGGCTTACTCGGGGTGAAGCTTTCTTT

abundance: NA
v_gene: TRBV30
d_gene: NA
j_gene: TRBJ2-3
CDR3aa: CAWNNPLRRVSTDTQYF
CDR3nt: TGTGCCTGGAACAACCCCCTAAGGCGGGTTAGCACAGATACGCAGTATTTT

abundance: NA
v_gene: TRBV18
d_gene: NA
j_gene: TRBJ2-1
CDR3aa: CASSPTSREQFF
CDR3nt: TGTGCCAGCTCACCCACATCGAGGGAGCAGTTCTTC

abundance: NA
v_gene: TRBV11-2
d_gene: NA
j_gene: TRBJ1-6
CDR3aa: CASSLETGYENSPLHF
CDR3nt: TGTGCCAGCAGCTTAGAGACGGGTTATGAAAATTCACCCCTCCACTTT